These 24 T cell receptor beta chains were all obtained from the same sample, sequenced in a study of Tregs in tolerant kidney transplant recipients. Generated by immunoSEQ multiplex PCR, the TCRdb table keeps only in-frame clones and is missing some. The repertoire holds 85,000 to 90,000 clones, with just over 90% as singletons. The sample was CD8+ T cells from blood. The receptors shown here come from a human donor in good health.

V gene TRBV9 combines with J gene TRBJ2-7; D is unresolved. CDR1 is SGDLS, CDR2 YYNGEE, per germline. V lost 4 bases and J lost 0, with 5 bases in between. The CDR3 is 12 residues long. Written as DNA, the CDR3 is TGTGCCAGCAGCTCCGACTCCTACGAGCAGTACTTC. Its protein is CASSSDSYEQYF.

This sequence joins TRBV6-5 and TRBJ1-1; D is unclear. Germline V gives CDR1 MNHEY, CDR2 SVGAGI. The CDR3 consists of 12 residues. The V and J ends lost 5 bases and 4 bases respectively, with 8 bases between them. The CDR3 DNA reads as TGTGCCAGCAGTGTGGGTGGCACTGAAGCTTTCTTT. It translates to CASSVGGTEAFF.

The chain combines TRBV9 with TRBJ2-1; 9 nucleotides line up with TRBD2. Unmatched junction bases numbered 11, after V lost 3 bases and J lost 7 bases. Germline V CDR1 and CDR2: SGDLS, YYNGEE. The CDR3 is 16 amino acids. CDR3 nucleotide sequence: TGTGCCAGCAGCGGCACCGGGACTAGCTTTAGTAATGAGCAGTTCTTC. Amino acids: CASSGTGTSFSNEQFF.

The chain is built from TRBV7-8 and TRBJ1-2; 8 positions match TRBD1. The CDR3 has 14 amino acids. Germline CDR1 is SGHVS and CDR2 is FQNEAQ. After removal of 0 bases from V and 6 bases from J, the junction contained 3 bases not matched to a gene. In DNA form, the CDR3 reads TGTGCCAGCAGCTTAGCGGACAGGGAGAATGGCTACACCTTC. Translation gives CASSLADRENGYTF.

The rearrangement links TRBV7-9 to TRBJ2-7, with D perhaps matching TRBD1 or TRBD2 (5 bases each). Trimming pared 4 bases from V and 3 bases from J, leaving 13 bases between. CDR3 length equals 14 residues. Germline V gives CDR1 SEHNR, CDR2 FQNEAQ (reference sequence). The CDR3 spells CASSSGTRIYEQYF. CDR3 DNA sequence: TGTGCCAGCAGCTCCGGGACCCGGATCTACGAGCAGTACTTC.

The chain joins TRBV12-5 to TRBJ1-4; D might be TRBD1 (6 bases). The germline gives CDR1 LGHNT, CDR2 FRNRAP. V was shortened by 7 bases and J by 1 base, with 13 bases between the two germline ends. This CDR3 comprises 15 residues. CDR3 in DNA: TGTGCTAGTGTCAGGGGACTTAGAACTAATGAAAAACTGTTTTTT. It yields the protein CASVRGLRTNEKLFF.

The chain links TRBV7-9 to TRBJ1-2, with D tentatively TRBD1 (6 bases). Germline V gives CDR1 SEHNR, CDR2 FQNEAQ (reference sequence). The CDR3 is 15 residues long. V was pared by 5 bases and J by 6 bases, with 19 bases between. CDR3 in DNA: TGTGCCAGCAGCCTCCGTGGGGGCAGGGATCATGGCTACACCTTC. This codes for CASSLRGGRDHGYTF.

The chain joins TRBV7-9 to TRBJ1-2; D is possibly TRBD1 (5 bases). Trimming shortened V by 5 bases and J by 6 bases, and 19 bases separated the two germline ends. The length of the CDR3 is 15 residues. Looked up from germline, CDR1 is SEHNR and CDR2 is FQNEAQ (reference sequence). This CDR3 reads CASSLGPLLGDGYTF. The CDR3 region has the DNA TGTGCCAGCAGCCTCGGGCCCCTCCTGGGGGATGGCTACACCTTC.

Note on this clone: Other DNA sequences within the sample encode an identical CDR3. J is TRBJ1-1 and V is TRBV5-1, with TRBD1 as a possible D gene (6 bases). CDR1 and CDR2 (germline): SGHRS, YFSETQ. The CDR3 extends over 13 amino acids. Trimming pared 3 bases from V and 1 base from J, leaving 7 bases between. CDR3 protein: CASSSRGNTEAFF. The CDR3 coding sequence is TGCGCCAGCAGCTCCAGGGGGAACACTGAAGCTTTCTTT.

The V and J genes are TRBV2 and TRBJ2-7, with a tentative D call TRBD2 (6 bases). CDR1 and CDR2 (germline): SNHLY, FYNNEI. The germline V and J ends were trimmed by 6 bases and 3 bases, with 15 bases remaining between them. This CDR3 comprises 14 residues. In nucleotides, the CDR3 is TGTGCCAGCAGCGGACTGGGGGGTATCTACGAGCAGTACTTC. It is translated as CASSGLGGIYEQYF.

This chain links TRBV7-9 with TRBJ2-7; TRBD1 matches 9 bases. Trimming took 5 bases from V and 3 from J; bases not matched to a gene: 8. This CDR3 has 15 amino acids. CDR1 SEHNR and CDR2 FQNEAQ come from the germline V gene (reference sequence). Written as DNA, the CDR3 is TGTGCCAGCAGCCCGGGGACAGGGTATGACTACGAGCAGTACTTC. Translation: CASSPGTGYDYEQYF.

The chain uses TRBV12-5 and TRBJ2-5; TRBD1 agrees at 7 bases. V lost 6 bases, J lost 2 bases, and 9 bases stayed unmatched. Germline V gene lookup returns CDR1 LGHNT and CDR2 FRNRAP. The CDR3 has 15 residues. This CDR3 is CASGTGQEVQETQYF. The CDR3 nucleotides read TGTGCTAGTGGGACTGGACAGGAGGTACAAGAGACCCAGTACTTC.

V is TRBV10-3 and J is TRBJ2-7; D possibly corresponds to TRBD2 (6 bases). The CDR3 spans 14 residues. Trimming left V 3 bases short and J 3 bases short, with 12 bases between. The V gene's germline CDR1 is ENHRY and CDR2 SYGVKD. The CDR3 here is CAISDRDSNYEQYF. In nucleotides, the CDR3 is TGTGCCATCAGTGACCGGGACTCAAACTACGAGCAGTACTTC.

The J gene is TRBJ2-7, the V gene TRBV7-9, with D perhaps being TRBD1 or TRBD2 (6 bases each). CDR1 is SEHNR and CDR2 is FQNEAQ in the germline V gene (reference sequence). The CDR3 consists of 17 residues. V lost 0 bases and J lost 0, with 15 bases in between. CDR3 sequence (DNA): TGTGCCAGCAGCTTAGCGCGGTCGGGGGCCCTCTCCTACGAGCAGTACTTC. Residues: CASSLARSGALSYEQYF.

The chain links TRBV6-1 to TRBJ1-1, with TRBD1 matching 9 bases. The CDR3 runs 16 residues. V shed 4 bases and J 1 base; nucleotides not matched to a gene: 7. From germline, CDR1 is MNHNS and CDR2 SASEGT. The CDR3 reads CASSGGTGGRNTEAFF. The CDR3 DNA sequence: TGTGCCAGCAGTGGGGGAACAGGGGGCCGGAACACTGAAGCTTTCTTT.

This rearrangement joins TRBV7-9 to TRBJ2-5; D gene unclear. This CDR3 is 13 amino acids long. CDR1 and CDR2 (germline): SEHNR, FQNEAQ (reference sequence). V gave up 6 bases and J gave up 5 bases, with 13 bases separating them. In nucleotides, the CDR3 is TGTGCCAGCAGTCTCTACGGTGGGGAGACCCAGTACTTC. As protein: CASSLYGGETQYF.

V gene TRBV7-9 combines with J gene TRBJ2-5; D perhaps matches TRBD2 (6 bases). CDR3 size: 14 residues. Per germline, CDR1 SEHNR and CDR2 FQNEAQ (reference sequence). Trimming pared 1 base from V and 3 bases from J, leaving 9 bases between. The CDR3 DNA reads TGTGCCAGCAGCTTAGTAGCGGAAGAAGAGACCCAGTACTTC. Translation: CASSLVAEEETQYF.

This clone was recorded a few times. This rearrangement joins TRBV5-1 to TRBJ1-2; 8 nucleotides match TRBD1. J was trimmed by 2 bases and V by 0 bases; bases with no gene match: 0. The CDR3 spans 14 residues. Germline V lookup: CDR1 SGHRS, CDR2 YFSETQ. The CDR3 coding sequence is TGCGCCAGCAGCTTGGGGACAGGGAACTATGGCTACACCTTC. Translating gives CASSLGTGNYGYTF.

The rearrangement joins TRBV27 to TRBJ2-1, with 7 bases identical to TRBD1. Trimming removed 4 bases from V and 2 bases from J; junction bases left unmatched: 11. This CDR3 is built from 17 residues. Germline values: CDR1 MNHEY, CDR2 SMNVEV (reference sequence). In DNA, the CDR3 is TGTGCCAGCAGTTCCGAAACAGGGGTTCCTACCTACAATGAGCAGTTCTTC. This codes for CASSSETGVPTYNEQFF.

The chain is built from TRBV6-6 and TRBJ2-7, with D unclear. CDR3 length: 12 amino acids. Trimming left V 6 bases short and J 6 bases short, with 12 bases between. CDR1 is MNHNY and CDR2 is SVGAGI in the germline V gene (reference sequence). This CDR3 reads CASSPLPGEQYF. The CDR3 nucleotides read TGTGCCAGCAGCCCTCTGCCCGGCGAGCAGTACTTC.

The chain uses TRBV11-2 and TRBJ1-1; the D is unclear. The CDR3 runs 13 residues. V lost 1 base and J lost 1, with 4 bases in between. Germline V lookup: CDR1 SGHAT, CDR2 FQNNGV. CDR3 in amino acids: CASSLARNTEAFF. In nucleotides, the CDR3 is TGTGCCAGCAGCTTAGCACGGAACACTGAAGCTTTCTTT.

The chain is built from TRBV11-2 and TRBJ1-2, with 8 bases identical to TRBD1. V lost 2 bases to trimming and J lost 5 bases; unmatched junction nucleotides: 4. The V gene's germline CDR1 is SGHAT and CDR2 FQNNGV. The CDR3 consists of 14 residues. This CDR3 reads CASSLQDRVYGYTF. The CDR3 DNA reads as TGTGCCAGCAGCTTACAGGACAGGGTATATGGCTACACCTTC.

The CDR3 nucleotides are TGTGCCAGTAGCCTGACAGGGCCCATCATCAACTATGGCTACACCTTC. Protein product: CASSLTGPIINYGYTF. The genes are TRBV19 and TRBJ1-2; 7 bases line up with TRBD1. Germline V lookup: CDR1 LNHDA, CDR2 SQIVND (reference sequence). V shed 6 bases and J 2 bases; nucleotides not matched to a gene: 12. The CDR3 runs 16 residues.

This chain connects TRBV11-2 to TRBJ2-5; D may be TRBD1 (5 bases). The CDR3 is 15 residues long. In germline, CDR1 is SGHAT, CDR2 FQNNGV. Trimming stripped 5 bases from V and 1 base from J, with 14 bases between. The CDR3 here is CASSPLVRGQETQYF. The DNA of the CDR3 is TGTGCCAGCAGCCCTTTAGTAAGGGGCCAAGAGACCCAGTACTTC.